This is a list of T cell receptor beta chains from one sample in a study of T-cell reconstitution after alpha-beta-depleted transplantation in children. TCRdb processed the PCR reads anew with MiXCR; each CDR3 protein has one entry. The table shows 200,000 to 250,000 distinct CDR3 sequences, with roughly 26% occurring only once. Here the sequenced sample was PBMCs, taken before TCRalphabeta/CD19-depleted stem cell transplant. The receptor source for this set is a girl aged 2 to 9 with Fanconi anemia, due to receive a stem cell transplant. CDR3s include the opening cysteine and the closing phenylalanine or tryptophan. The D gene is left open where the match is weak. The size of a clone is reported for some rows only, either as once, few or many, or as a class for expanded clones.

j_call: TRBJ2-1
clone_size: many
d_call: .
v_call: TRBV7-6
cdr3_aa: CASSLRVLALYNEQFF
cdr3_nt: TGTGCCAGCAGCTTACGGGTACTAGCCCTTTACAATGAGCAGTTCTTC

j_call: TRBJ2-2
clone_size: once
d_call: TRBD1
v_call: TRBV7-3
cdr3_aa: CASSLDRDTGELFF
cdr3_nt: TGTGCCAGCAGCTTAGACAGGGACACCGGGGAGCTGTTTTTT

j_call: TRBJ1-1
clone_size: .
d_call: .
v_call: TRBV11-1
cdr3_aa: CASSPFWENTEAFF
cdr3_nt: TGTGCCAGCAGCCCATTTTGGGAGAACACTGAAGCTTTCTTT

j_call: TRBJ2-5
clone_size: .
d_call: .
v_call: TRBV6-5
cdr3_aa: CASSYSNFRETQYF
cdr3_nt: TGTGCCAGCAGTTACTCGAATTTTCGGGAGACCCAGTACTTC

j_call: TRBJ2-3
clone_size: few
d_call: TRBD1
v_call: TRBV20-1
cdr3_aa: CSARRDREASWFPDTQYF
cdr3_nt: TGCAGTGCTAGGCGTGACAGGGAAGCTAGCTGGTTTCCAGATACGCAGTATTTT

j_call: TRBJ2-1
clone_size: many
d_call: TRBD2
v_call: TRBV29-1
cdr3_aa: CSVAKPGLATSYNEQFF
cdr3_nt: TGCAGCGTTGCAAAACCGGGACTAGCGACCTCCTACAATGAGCAGTTCTTC

j_call: TRBJ2-7
clone_size: many
d_call: .
v_call: TRBV27
cdr3_aa: CASSFFQGEAYEQYF
cdr3_nt: TGTGCCAGCAGTTTTTTCCAGGGCGAGGCCTACGAGCAGTACTTC

j_call: TRBJ1-2
clone_size: once
d_call: .
v_call: TRBV18
cdr3_aa: CASSPAQGSHGYTF
cdr3_nt: TGTGCCAGCTCACCGGCCCAGGGCAGCCATGGCTACACCTTC

j_call: TRBJ2-5
clone_size: many
d_call: .
v_call: TRBV6-6
cdr3_aa: CASTGQLDTQYF
cdr3_nt: TGTGCCAGCACCGGACAGCTTGATACCCAGTACTTC

j_call: TRBJ2-1
clone_size: many
d_call: .
v_call: TRBV9
cdr3_aa: CASSVSVRSYNEQFF
cdr3_nt: TGTGCCAGCAGCGTAAGCGTCCGCTCCTACAATGAGCAGTTCTTC

j_call: TRBJ2-7
clone_size: .
d_call: .
v_call: TRBV18
cdr3_aa: CASSPGGWDLNSYEQYF
cdr3_nt: TGTGCCAGCTCACCTGGGGGATGGGACCTGAACTCCTACGAGCAGTACTTC

j_call: TRBJ2-7
clone_size: .
d_call: .
v_call: TRBV7-6
cdr3_aa: CASSLGASVSSYEQYF
cdr3_nt: TGTGCCAGCAGCTTAGGGGCTAGCGTGAGCTCCTACGAGCAGTACTTC

j_call: TRBJ2-2
clone_size: many
d_call: .
v_call: TRBV20-1
cdr3_aa: CSANRRSGPLNTGELFF
cdr3_nt: TGCAGTGCCAACCGGAGGTCCGGTCCCTTGAACACCGGGGAGCTGTTTTTT

j_call: TRBJ2-2
clone_size: few
d_call: TRBD2
v_call: TRBV7-6
cdr3_aa: CASTRGSPYTGELFF
cdr3_nt: TGTGCCAGCACGCGCGGGAGTCCGTACACCGGGGAGCTGTTTTTT

j_call: TRBJ2-2
clone_size: .
d_call: TRBD2
v_call: TRBV10-2
cdr3_aa: CASSESRGLATRNTGELFF
cdr3_nt: TGCGCCAGCAGTGAGTCACGAGGACTAGCGACCCGAAACACCGGGGAGCTGTTTTTT

j_call: TRBJ2-2
clone_size: many
d_call: .
v_call: TRBV27
cdr3_aa: CASSLNPHDREGIGELFF
cdr3_nt: TGTGCCAGCAGTTTAAACCCGCACGACAGGGAGGGGATCGGGGAGCTGTTTTTT

j_call: TRBJ1-2
clone_size: many
d_call: .
v_call: TRBV20-1
cdr3_aa: CSARPRGNYGYTF
cdr3_nt: TGCAGTGCTCGGCCGAGGGGCAACTATGGCTACACCTTC

j_call: TRBJ1-2
clone_size: .
d_call: TRBD1
v_call: TRBV29-1
cdr3_aa: CSVGGEGAPYGYTF
cdr3_nt: TGCAGCGTTGGAGGGGAGGGGGCGCCCTATGGCTACACCTTC

j_call: TRBJ2-7
clone_size: .
d_call: TRBD2
v_call: TRBV5-1
cdr3_aa: CASSLGTSGLSVVYEQYF
cdr3_nt: TGCGCCAGCAGCTTAGGGACTAGCGGACTCTCTGTCGTTTACGAGCAGTACTTC

j_call: TRBJ1-2
clone_size: .
d_call: .
v_call: TRBV20-1
cdr3_aa: CSARRVYGYTF
cdr3_nt: TGCAGTGCTAGGAGGGTCTATGGCTACACCTTC

j_call: TRBJ1-1
clone_size: .
d_call: TRBD1
v_call: TRBV29-1
cdr3_aa: CSVGTGMSAEAFF
cdr3_nt: TGCAGCGTTGGGACAGGGATGTCAGCTGAAGCTTTCTTT

j_call: TRBJ2-3
clone_size: .
d_call: TRBD2
v_call: TRBV10-3
cdr3_aa: CAISVAGGTDTQYF
cdr3_nt: TGTGCCATCAGTGTAGCGGGGGGCACAGATACGCAGTATTTT

j_call: TRBJ1-6
clone_size: few
d_call: TRBD1
v_call: TRBV6-5
cdr3_aa: CASSYSQGGGYSPLHF
cdr3_nt: TGTGCCAGCAGTTACTCCCAGGGGGGAGGGTATTCACCCCTCCACTTT

j_call: TRBJ2-3
clone_size: .
d_call: TRBD2
v_call: TRBV29-1
cdr3_aa: CSVGRTSGLGTDTQYF
cdr3_nt: TGCAGCGTTGGTAGGACTAGCGGGTTGGGGACAGATACGCAGTATTTT

j_call: TRBJ1-1
clone_size: .
d_call: .
v_call: TRBV21-1
cdr3_aa: CASSKFLRILNTEAFF
cdr3_nt: TGTGCCAGCAGCAAATTTTTGAGGATCCTGAACACTGAAGCTTTCTTT

j_call: TRBJ2-1
clone_size: .
d_call: TRBD2
v_call: TRBV10-2
cdr3_aa: CASSDWARGDNEQFF
cdr3_nt: TGCGCCAGCAGTGATTGGGCGCGGGGGGACAATGAGCAGTTCTTC

j_call: TRBJ2-7
clone_size: once
d_call: TRBD2
v_call: TRBV27
cdr3_aa: CASSGLAGFGQYF
cdr3_nt: TGTGCCAGCTCCGGACTAGCGGGGTTCGGGCAGTACTTC

j_call: TRBJ2-3
clone_size: .
d_call: .
v_call: TRBV5-6
cdr3_aa: CASSFLWGRSPSTDTQYF
cdr3_nt: TGTGCCAGCAGCTTTCTCTGGGGTCGAAGCCCTAGCACAGATACGCAGTATTTT

j_call: TRBJ1-1
clone_size: .
d_call: .
v_call: TRBV12-3/TRBV12-4
cdr3_aa: CASSLGTRSLNTEAFF
cdr3_nt: TGTGCCAGCAGTTTAGGGACAAGGAGCTTGAACACTGAAGCTTTCTTT

j_call: TRBJ2-1
clone_size: .
d_call: .
v_call: TRBV28
cdr3_aa: CASMPSTTYNEQFF
cdr3_nt: TGTGCCAGCATGCCTAGTACAACCTACAATGAGCAGTTCTTC

j_call: TRBJ2-7
clone_size: .
d_call: .
v_call: TRBV20-1
cdr3_aa: CSASSSRDNPYEQYF
cdr3_nt: TGCAGTGCTAGCTCAAGCCGGGACAACCCCTACGAGCAGTACTTC

j_call: TRBJ2-5
clone_size: many
d_call: .
v_call: TRBV7-2
cdr3_aa: CASSLGPLVPETQYF
cdr3_nt: TGTGCCAGCAGCTTAGGCCCTCTAGTTCCCGAGACCCAGTACTTC

j_call: TRBJ2-2
clone_size: many
d_call: TRBD2
v_call: TRBV10-3
cdr3_aa: CAISGLAGGTGELFF
cdr3_nt: TGTGCCATCAGTGGACTAGCGGGGGGCACCGGGGAGCTGTTTTTT

j_call: TRBJ2-1
clone_size: .
d_call: TRBD1
v_call: TRBV24-1
cdr3_aa: CATSDLGQGHNEQFF
cdr3_nt: TGTGCCACCAGTGATTTAGGACAGGGCCACAATGAGCAGTTCTTC

j_call: TRBJ2-1
clone_size: few
d_call: .
v_call: TRBV6-1
cdr3_aa: CASSISQINEQFF
cdr3_nt: TGTGCCAGCAGTATTAGCCAGATCAATGAGCAGTTCTTC

j_call: TRBJ2-1
clone_size: many
d_call: TRBD2
v_call: TRBV4-2
cdr3_aa: CASTPLAGGEHNEQFF
cdr3_nt: TGTGCCAGCACCCCGCTAGCGGGAGGGGAACACAATGAGCAGTTCTTC

j_call: TRBJ2-7
clone_size: few
d_call: TRBD2
v_call: TRBV7-2
cdr3_aa: CASSLASSGRAYEQYF
cdr3_nt: TGTGCCAGCAGCTTAGCGTCCAGCGGGAGGGCCTACGAGCAGTACTTC

j_call: TRBJ2-3
clone_size: many
d_call: TRBD2
v_call: TRBV27
cdr3_aa: CASSFSGGFGTDTQYF
cdr3_nt: TGTGCCAGCAGTTTTAGCGGGGGCTTCGGCACAGATACGCAGTATTTT

j_call: TRBJ2-2
clone_size: many
d_call: .
v_call: TRBV29-1
cdr3_aa: CSVGDTGELFF
cdr3_nt: TGCAGCGTTGGGGACACCGGGGAGCTGTTTTTT

j_call: TRBJ2-1
clone_size: .
d_call: TRBD2
v_call: TRBV2
cdr3_aa: CASTQREGSEQFF
cdr3_nt: TGTGCCAGCACCCAGCGGGAGGGTTCGGAGCAGTTCTTC

j_call: TRBJ2-1
clone_size: .
d_call: TRBD2
v_call: TRBV7-6
cdr3_aa: CASSLRTSGRAYYNEQFF
cdr3_nt: TGTGCCAGCAGCTTAAGGACTAGCGGGAGGGCCTACTACAATGAGCAGTTCTTC

j_call: TRBJ2-1
clone_size: few
d_call: TRBD2
v_call: TRBV20-1
cdr3_aa: CSANLAGGPSYNEQFF
cdr3_nt: TGCAGTGCTAACCTAGCGGGGGGGCCCTCCTACAATGAGCAGTTCTTC

j_call: TRBJ2-5
clone_size: .
d_call: TRBD2
v_call: TRBV20-1
cdr3_aa: CSAGDPLAGEETQYF
cdr3_nt: TGCAGTGCTGGGGACCCACTAGCGGGAGAAGAGACCCAGTACTTC

j_call: TRBJ2-7
clone_size: few
d_call: TRBD2
v_call: TRBV27
cdr3_aa: CASSLSTSGTYEQYF
cdr3_nt: TGTGCCAGCAGTTTATCGACTAGCGGGACCTACGAGCAGTACTTC

j_call: TRBJ2-1
clone_size: many
d_call: TRBD1
v_call: TRBV24-1
cdr3_aa: CATSDFGGQGNNEQFF
cdr3_nt: TGTGCCACCAGTGATTTCGGAGGACAGGGGAACAATGAGCAGTTCTTC

j_call: TRBJ2-2
clone_size: many
d_call: TRBD2
v_call: TRBV20-1
cdr3_aa: CSASGPLAGVGELFF
cdr3_nt: TGCAGTGCTAGTGGGCCACTAGCGGGGGTGGGGGAGCTGTTTTTT

j_call: TRBJ2-7
clone_size: .
d_call: TRBD2
v_call: TRBV29-1
cdr3_aa: CSVEDLSGSSYEQYF
cdr3_nt: TGCAGCGTTGAAGATCTTAGCGGGAGCTCCTACGAGCAGTACTTC

j_call: TRBJ2-1
clone_size: few
d_call: .
v_call: TRBV5-1
cdr3_aa: CASSLAPGLINYNEQFF
cdr3_nt: TGCGCCAGCAGCTTGGCTCCGGGACTTATTAACTACAATGAGCAGTTCTTC

j_call: TRBJ2-1
clone_size: many
d_call: .
v_call: TRBV12-3/TRBV12-4
cdr3_aa: CASSAYINEQFF
cdr3_nt: TGTGCCAGCAGTGCTTATATTAATGAGCAGTTCTTC

j_call: TRBJ2-7
clone_size: once
d_call: TRBD1
v_call: TRBV5-6
cdr3_aa: CASSLVTGGTYEQYF
cdr3_nt: TGTGCCAGCAGCTTGGTGACAGGGGGAACCTACGAGCAGTACTTC

j_call: TRBJ2-7
clone_size: few
d_call: .
v_call: TRBV7-3
cdr3_aa: CASSLTGGIYEQYF
cdr3_nt: TGTGCCAGCAGCTTGACCGGAGGGATCTACGAGCAGTACTTC